A selection of T cell receptor beta chains follows, all from one sample in a study of blood T cell repertoires in COVID-19. Measured with immunoSEQ multiplex PCR; TCRdb has only the in-frame clones, and not every one. The data show about 280,000 clones, with about 85% seen just once and roughly 14% held by the top ten. Sequenced input: peripheral blood. All receptors derive from a human donor in a cohort sampled during active COVID-19. Both conserved end residues are part of each CDR3. The D gene is left open where the match is weak. Only part of the rows carry a size: once, few, many, or a class if the clone is expanded.

CDR3	DNA	D	size	V	J
CSVYDRLNTEAFF	TGCAGCGTATACGACAGATTGAACACTGAAGCTTTCTTT	-	once	TRBV29-1	TRBJ1-1
CASSQGDSGANVLTF	TGTGCCAGCAGCCAAGGAGACTCTGGGGCCAACGTCCTGACTTTC	-	once	TRBV14	TRBJ2-6
CASRNRGSTEAFF	TGTGCCAGCAGGAACAGGGGAAGCACTGAAGCTTTCTTT	TRBD1	-	TRBV6-5	TRBJ1-1
CASSLQGENTEAFF	TGTGCCAGCAGCTTACAGGGGGAGAACACTGAAGCTTTCTTT	TRBD1	-	TRBV9	TRBJ1-1
CASSDRNADEQFF	TGCGCCAGCAGCGACAGGAACGCGGATGAGCAGTTCTTC	-	-	TRBV5-1	TRBJ2-1
CASSIGTVSQKLFF	TGTGCCAGCAGCATTGGGACAGTGAGCCAAAAACTGTTTTTT	TRBD1	-	TRBV6-5	TRBJ1-4
CASSNTIKETQYF	TGTGCCAGCAGCAACACGATAAAAGAGACCCAGTACTTC	-	-	TRBV3-1/TRBV3-2	TRBJ2-5
CATSRGANQPQHF	TGTGCCACCAGCAGAGGGGCCAATCAGCCCCAGCATTTT	-	-	TRBV15	TRBJ1-5
CASSKTGFEQYF	TGTGCCAGCAGCAAAACAGGGTTCGAGCAGTACTTC	-	-	TRBV3-1/TRBV3-2	TRBJ2-7
CASSVYSGRRETQYF	TGTGCCAGCAGTGTGTATTCCGGGAGGCGGGAGACCCAGTACTTC	TRBD2	-	TRBV2	TRBJ2-5
CASSSSGGNTEAFF	TGTGCCAGCAGCTCCTCAGGGGGCAACACTGAAGCTTTCTTT	TRBD1	-	TRBV7-2	TRBJ1-1
CASSYKGANEKLFF	TGTGCCAGCAGCTATAAAGGAGCTAATGAAAAACTGTTTTTT	-	-	TRBV11-2	TRBJ1-4
CASSFGTGAMNTEAFF	TGTGCCAGCAGCTTCGGGACAGGGGCTATGAACACTGAAGCTTTCTTT	TRBD1	-	TRBV5-4	TRBJ1-1
CASSPPHRGGYGYTF	TGTGCCAGCAGTCCTCCCCACAGGGGTGGATATGGCTACACCTTC	TRBD1	-	TRBV28	TRBJ1-2
CASSSGQNRGTDTQYF	TGTGCCAGTAGTTCGGGACAAAATAGGGGCACAGATACGCAGTATTTT	-	-	TRBV19	TRBJ2-3
CASNRQGSSYEQYF	TGCGCCAGCAACCGACAGGGGAGCTCCTACGAGCAGTACTTC	TRBD1	-	TRBV10-2	TRBJ2-7
CATSVPTGTNEKLFF	TGTGCCACCAGCGTACCGACAGGCACTAATGAAAAACTGTTTTTT	-	-	TRBV15	TRBJ1-4
CASTRQGGESYEQYF	TGTGCCAGCACTCGCCAGGGGGGCGAATCCTACGAGCAGTACTTC	-	-	TRBV28	TRBJ2-7
CASSLALVPGGGEGYTF	TGTGCCAGCAGCTTAGCTTTGGTCCCCGGCGGCGGCGAGGGCTACACCTTC	-	-	TRBV7-9	TRBJ1-2